Below are 26 T cell receptor beta chains sequenced from a single sample in a study of cytomegalovirus exposure and HLA in healthy donors. The PCR made use of 60 Vbeta and 13 Jbeta primers. The repertoire was sequenced with immunoSEQ multiplex PCR; TCRdb's copy has only in-frame clones and lacks some. The sample gives some 130,000 clones, around 80% of which show up once; less than 5% is in the top ten. Input material: PBMCs. The receptors were sampled from a man aged 25 to 40 in good health.

J is TRBJ2-3 and V is TRBV7-8, with D possibly being TRBD2 (5 bases). There are 15 residues in the CDR3. Between the trimmed V and J ends, which lost 5 bases and 2 bases, there was a span of 14 bases. Germline CDR1 and CDR2: SGHVS and FQNEAQ. The CDR3 sequence is CASSPWERPTDTQYF. DNA of the CDR3: TGTGCCAGCAGCCCCTGGGAGAGGCCCACAGATACGCAGTATTTT.

This sequence joins TRBV5-5 and TRBJ1-1, with unresolved D. The CDR3 is made up of 13 amino acids. Deletions cut 2 bases from V and 0 bases from J, with 5 bases between. The germline V gene encodes CDR1 SGHKS and CDR2 YYEKEE (reference sequence). The CDR3 sequence: CASSLTVNTEAFF. As DNA, the CDR3 is TGTGCCAGCAGCTTAACAGTGAACACTGAAGCTTTCTTT.

The chain has TRBV5-6 and TRBJ1-4, with TRBD1 as a possible D gene (6 bases). The CDR3 length is 13 residues. Germline V gene data show CDR1 as SGHDT and CDR2 as YYEEEE. The ends were cut back, 3 bases at V and 11 bases at J, with 14 bases in the middle. CDR3 DNA sequence: TGTGCCAGCAGCTGGAAGGACAGCAGCAAACTGTTTTTT. It codes for CASSWKDSSKLFF.

The CDR3 DNA follows: TGTGCCAGCAGCTTGAGGGACTACAATGAGCAGTTCTTC. Translating it yields CASSLRDYNEQFF. The V call is TRBV7-9, the J call TRBJ2-1, with D possibly being TRBD2 (5 bases). CDR3 length: 13 residues. The V gene lost 3 bases and the J gene lost 3 bases, with 6 bases spanning the gap. CDR1 and CDR2 from the germline V gene are SEHNR and FQNEAQ (reference sequence).

The rearrangement joins TRBV9 to TRBJ2-1; maybe TRBD2 (6 bases). V was shortened by 0 bases and J by 9 bases, with 10 bases between the two germline ends. CDR3 length: 13 residues. The germline gives CDR1 SGDLS, CDR2 YYNGEE. The CDR3 nucleotides read TGTGCCAGCAGCGTAGTGGGGGGAACTGAGCAGTTCTTC. This sequence encodes CASSVVGGTEQFF. The entire variable domain, with the rest obtained from reference TRBV9 and TRBJ2-1, is as follows: DSGVTQTPKHLITATGQRVTLRCSPRSGDLSVYWYQQSLDQGLQFLIQYYNGEERAKGNILERFSAQQFPDLHSELNLSSLELGDSALYFCASSVVGGTEQFFGPGTRLTVL.

The chain uses TRBV28 and TRBJ1-2, with TRBD1 matching 7 bases. The germline V gene encodes CDR1 MDHEN and CDR2 SYDVKM. The CDR3 runs 13 residues. The junction had 4 bases not matched to a gene; V was cut back by 6 bases and J by 3 bases. DNA of the CDR3: TGTGCCAGCAGCCGCGGGACAGACTATGGCTACACCTTC. Translating it yields CASSRGTDYGYTF.

In this sample, this clone turned up a few times. This chain joins TRBV30 and TRBJ1-1, with TRBD1 matching over 8 bases. The CDR3 is 15 residues long. Germline assignment: CDR1 GTSNPN and CDR2 SVGIG (reference sequence). V shed 5 bases and J 4 bases; nucleotides not matched to a gene: 12. Here the CDR3 DNA reads TGTGCCTGGCAACCCCGGACAGGGCGCGGCACTGAAGCTTTCTTT. Translating it yields CAWQPRTGRGTEAFF.

This chain joins TRBV9 and TRBJ1-6, with D possibly matching TRBD1 (5 bases). Deletions cut 4 bases from V and 7 bases from J, with 12 bases between. The CDR3 runs to 14 residues. Germline CDR1 and CDR2: SGDLS and YYNGEE. The CDR3 is CASSLTGQNSPLHF. The CDR3 nucleotides are TGTGCCAGCAGCCTAACAGGTCAAAATTCACCCCTCCACTTT.

V and J are TRBV2 and TRBJ2-2; 13 nucleotides align to TRBD2. Trimming at V came to 7 bases and at J to 4 bases, leaving 9 bases not matched to a gene. Germline assignment: CDR1 SNHLY and CDR2 FYNNEI. The CDR3 contains 17 residues. The CDR3 DNA follows: TGTGCCAGCACCGGGGGGGGACTAGCGGGACCCACCGGGGAGCTGTTTTTT. Amino acids: CASTGGGLAGPTGELFF.

V usage is TRBV28 and J usage is TRBJ1-1, with 10 bases that match TRBD1. The CDR3 runs 13 residues. Trimming cost V 8 bases and J 6 bases; bases outside gene matches: 6. CDR1 and CDR2 from the germline V gene are MDHEN and SYDVKM. CDR3 coding DNA: TGTGCCAGCGCGGGACAGGGGATACCTGAAGCTTTCTTT. This translates into CASAGQGIPEAFF.

V and J are TRBV7-9 and TRBJ1-1, with D perhaps matching TRBD1 (5 bases). V gave up 7 bases and J gave up 3 bases, with 18 bases separating them. The CDR3 spans 15 residues. CDR1 SEHNR and CDR2 FQNEAQ come from the germline V gene (reference sequence). CDR3 sequence: CASILWGGRDTEAFF. The CDR3 nucleotides read TGTGCCAGCATCCTTTGGGGGGGAAGGGACACTGAAGCTTTCTTT.

The rearrangement joins TRBV6-5 to TRBJ2-7; 12 positions match TRBD1. Germline trimming cut 6 bases from V and 6 bases from J; bases unmatched to any gene: 9. The length of the CDR3 is 15 residues. Germline V CDR1 and CDR2: MNHEY, SVGAGI. The CDR3 DNA follows: TGTGCCAGCAGGGCGGGACAGGGGGCGCCAAGCGAGCAGTACTTC. Protein sequence: CASRAGQGAPSEQYF.

This sequence joins TRBV7-6 and TRBJ2-1, with a possible D match to TRBD1 (6 bases). V was pared by 4 bases and J by 10 bases, with 11 bases between. There are 12 residues in the CDR3. Germline CDR1 SGHVS, CDR2 FNYEAQ. The CDR3: CASSSQGGEQFF. The CDR3 DNA follows: TGTGCCAGCAGCTCTCAAGGGGGAGAGCAGTTCTTC.

CDR3 coding DNA: TGTGCCAGCAGTTCCGCTGGGGGGGGTTCCTACGAGCAGTACTTC. It encodes CASSSAGGGSYEQYF. The chain has TRBV6-5 and TRBJ2-5; 7 nucleotides line up with TRBD2. The end of the DNA is better explained by TRBJ2-7, so the J call may be wrong. The CDR3 has 15 amino acids. From germline, CDR1 is MNHEY and CDR2 SVGAGI.

This sequence joins TRBV5-1 and TRBJ2-5; D is uncertain. The end of the DNA fits TRBJ2-7 better, so the J call may be wrong. This CDR3 region has 16 residues. Germline CDR1 is SGHRS and CDR2 is YFSETQ. As DNA, the CDR3 is TGCGCCAGCAGCTCATCCCCCGACCCCTGGGCCTACGAGCAGTACTTC. This translates into CASSSSPDPWAYEQYF.

CDR3 residues: CASRFGQGVYEQYF. CDR3 bases: TGCGCCAGCAGATTCGGACAGGGTGTCTACGAGCAGTACTTC. The chain is built from TRBV5-1 and TRBJ2-7; 8 bases fit TRBD1. V was pared by 5 bases and J by 3 bases, with 7 bases of the junction left unmatched. Germline CDR1 SGHRS, CDR2 YFSETQ. This CDR3 contains 14 residues.

The chain combines TRBV7-8 with TRBJ2-5; the D gene is possibly TRBD1 (5 bases). CDR1 SGHVS and CDR2 FQNEAQ come from the germline V gene. CDR3 length equals 15 residues. V lost 1 base, J lost 4 bases, and 13 bases lay in between. CDR3 sequence: CASSLGPGRGETQYF. The CDR3, as DNA: TGTGCCAGCAGCTTAGGTCCAGGGCGAGGAGAGACCCAGTACTTC.

J is TRBJ1-5 and V is TRBV27; 8 nucleotides line up with TRBD1. J was trimmed by 0 bases and V by 3 bases; bases with no gene match: 7. The CDR3 consists of 17 residues. Germline values: CDR1 MNHEY, CDR2 SMNVEV (reference sequence). The CDR3 coding sequence is TGTGCCAGCAGTTTTGGGGGGACAGGTTATAGCAATCAGCCCCAGCATTTT. It yields the protein CASSFGGTGYSNQPQHF.

J is TRBJ2-1 and V is TRBV11-3, with 9 positions matching TRBD2. The J segment lost 14 bases and the V segment lost 1 base, leaving 6 bases of the junction unmatched. This CDR3 contains 13 residues. Germline V gene sequence: CDR1 SGHNT, CDR2 YENEEA. The CDR3 DNA is TGTGCCAGCAGCTTAGGGCTAGCGGGGAGAGAGTTCTTC. It encodes CASSLGLAGREFF.

This clone was picked up a small number of times. One end of the junction varies from germline; a read error may be responsible. The chain combines TRBV7-9 with TRBJ1-1; no definite D call. CDR3 length: 13 residues. Germline CDR1 is SEHNR and CDR2 is FQNEAQ (reference sequence). The chain's CDR3 is CSSSLARLTEAFF. The CDR3, as DNA: TGTTCCAGCAGCTTAGCCAGGTTAACTGAAGCTTTCTTT.

This chain connects TRBV5-6 to TRBJ2-1; TRBD2 is a possible D gene (6 bases). CDR3 length equals 16 residues. The ends were cut back, 1 base at V and 0 bases at J, with 11 bases in the middle. Germline assignment: CDR1 SGHDT and CDR2 YYEEEE. CDR3 sequence (DNA): TGTGCCAGCAGCTTGCCGGGACTGAGCTCCTACAATGAGCAGTTCTTC. Translating gives CASSLPGLSSYNEQFF.

This chain connects TRBV9 to TRBJ2-1; 9 bases agree with TRBD2. J was trimmed by 5 bases and V by 7 bases; bases with no gene match: 7. This CDR3 has 14 residues. CDR1 and CDR2 from the germline V gene are SGDLS and YYNGEE. In DNA, the CDR3 is TGTGCCAGCCTGGGGGCTAGCGGGAACAATGAGCAGTTCTTC. Translated, it gives CASLGASGNNEQFF.

This sequence joins TRBV6-5 and TRBJ2-1; D is unclear. The CDR3 has 11 residues. CDR1 is MNHEY, CDR2 SVGAGI, per germline. Trimming removed 4 bases at V and 10 bases at J, with 8 bases between. The CDR3 bases are TGTGCCAGCAGTTCCAGTCGAGAGCAGTTCTTC. It yields the protein CASSSSREQFF.

A remark on this clone: Germline is not matched at one junction end, which may reflect a read error. CDR3: CSSGQGLGQPQHF. CDR3 bases: TGTTCCAGCGGCCAGGGGTTAGGGCAGCCCCAGCATTTT. V usage is TRBV7-9 and J usage is TRBJ1-5, with a tentative D call TRBD1 (6 bases). The CDR3 spans 13 residues. The germline V gene has CDR1 SEHNR and CDR2 FQNEAQ (reference sequence). The variable domain in full, completed from reference TRBV7-9 and TRBJ1-5, reads DTGVSQNPRHKITKRGQNVTFRCDPISEHNRLYWYRQTLGQGPEFLTYFQNEAQLEKSRLLSDRFSAERPKGSFSTLEIQRTEQGDSAMYLCSSGQGLGQPQHFGDGTRLSIL.

V gene TRBV6-5 combines with J gene TRBJ2-7, with D possibly matching TRBD2 (5 bases). V lost 2 bases and J 2 bases, leaving 13 bases between the germline ends. There are 15 residues in the CDR3. Per the germline V gene, CDR1 is MNHEY and CDR2 is SVGAGI. CDR3 sequence reads: CASSYDYMTTYEQYF. In DNA, the CDR3 is TGTGCCAGCAGTTACGATTACATGACTACCTACGAGCAGTACTTC.

This clone was detected once. V usage is TRBV30 and J usage is TRBJ2-7; 7 nucleotides match TRBD1. The germline V gene encodes CDR1 GTSNPN and CDR2 SVGIG (reference sequence). The CDR3 is 12 amino acids. With V trimmed by 5 bases and J by 9 bases, 10 bases remained unmatched. The CDR3 DNA reads TGTGCCTGGGGGTCGACAGGGATTGTGCAGTACTTC. Its protein product is CAWGSTGIVQYF. Drawing the rest from reference TRBV30 and TRBJ2-7, the complete variable domain is SQTIHQWPATLVQPVGSPLSLECTVEGTSNPNLYWYRQAAGRGLQLLFYSVGIGQISSEVPQNLSASRPQDRQFILSSKKLLLSDSGFYLCAWGSTGIVQYFGPGTRLTVT.